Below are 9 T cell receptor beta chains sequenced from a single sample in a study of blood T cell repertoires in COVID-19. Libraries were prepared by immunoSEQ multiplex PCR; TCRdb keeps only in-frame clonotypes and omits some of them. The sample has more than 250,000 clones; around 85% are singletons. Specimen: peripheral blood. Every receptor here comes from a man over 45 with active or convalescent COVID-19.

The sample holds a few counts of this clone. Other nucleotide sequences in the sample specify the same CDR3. DNA for the CDR3: TGCAGCGTCGCGTTGGGAGTCAATCAGCCCCAGCATTTT. Encoded protein: CSVALGVNQPQHF. The rearrangement joins TRBV29-1 to TRBJ1-5, with D uncertain. Germline values: CDR1 SQVTM, CDR2 ANQGSEA. CDR3 length equals 13 residues. Trimming cost V 6 bases and J 3 bases, with 12 bases left between them.

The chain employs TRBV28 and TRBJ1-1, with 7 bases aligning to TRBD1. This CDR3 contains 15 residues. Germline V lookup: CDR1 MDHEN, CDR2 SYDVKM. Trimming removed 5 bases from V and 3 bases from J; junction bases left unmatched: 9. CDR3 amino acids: CASSPAGGVDTEAFF. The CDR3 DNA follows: TGTGCCAGCAGTCCCGCAGGGGGAGTGGACACTGAAGCTTTCTTT.

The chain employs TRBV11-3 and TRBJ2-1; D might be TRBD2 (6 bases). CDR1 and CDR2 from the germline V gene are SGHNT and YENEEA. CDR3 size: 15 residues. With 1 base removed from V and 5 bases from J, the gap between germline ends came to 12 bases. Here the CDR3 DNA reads TGTGCCAGCAGCTTAGGGAGGGTACCCAACAATGAGCAGTTCTTC. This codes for CASSLGRVPNNEQFF.

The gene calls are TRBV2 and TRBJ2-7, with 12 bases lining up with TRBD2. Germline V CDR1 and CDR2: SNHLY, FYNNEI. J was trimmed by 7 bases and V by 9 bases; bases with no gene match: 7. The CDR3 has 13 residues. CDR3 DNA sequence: TGTGCCAGGGCGACTAGCGGGGGAGGGGAGCAGTACTTC. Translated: CARATSGGGEQYF.

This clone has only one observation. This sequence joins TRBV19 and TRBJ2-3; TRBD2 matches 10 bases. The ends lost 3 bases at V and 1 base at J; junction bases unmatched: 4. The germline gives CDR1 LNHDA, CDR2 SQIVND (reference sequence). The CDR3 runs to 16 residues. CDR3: CASSIETSGRTDTQYF. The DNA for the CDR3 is TGTGCCAGTAGTATCGAGACTAGCGGGCGCACAGATACGCAGTATTTT.

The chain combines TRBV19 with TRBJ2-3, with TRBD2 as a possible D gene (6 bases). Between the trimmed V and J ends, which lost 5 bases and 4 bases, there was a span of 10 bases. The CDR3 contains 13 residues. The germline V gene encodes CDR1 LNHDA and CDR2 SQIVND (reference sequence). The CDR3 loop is CASSYGGSDTQYF. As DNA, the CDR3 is TGTGCCAGTAGTTACGGAGGGTCAGATACGCAGTATTTT. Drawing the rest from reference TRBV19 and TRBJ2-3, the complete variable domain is DGGITQSPKYLFRKEGQNVTLSCEQNLNHDAMYWYRQDPGQGLRLIYYSQIVNDFQKGDIAEGYSVSREKKESFPLTVTSAQKNPTAFYLCASSYGGSDTQYFGPGTRLTVL.

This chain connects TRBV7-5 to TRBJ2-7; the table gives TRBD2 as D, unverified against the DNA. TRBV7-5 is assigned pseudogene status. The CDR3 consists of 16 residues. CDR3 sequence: CVRREGRRTPTYEQYF. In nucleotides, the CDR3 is TGTGTCAGAAGGGAGGGCCGCAGGACTCCTACCTACGAGCAGTACTTC.

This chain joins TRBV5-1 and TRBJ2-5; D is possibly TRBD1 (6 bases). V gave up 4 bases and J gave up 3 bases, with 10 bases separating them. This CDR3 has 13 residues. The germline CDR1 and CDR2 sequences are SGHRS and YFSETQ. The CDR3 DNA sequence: TGCGCCAGCAGCCGGGACAAAAAAGAGACCCAGTACTTC. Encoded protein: CASSRDKKETQYF.

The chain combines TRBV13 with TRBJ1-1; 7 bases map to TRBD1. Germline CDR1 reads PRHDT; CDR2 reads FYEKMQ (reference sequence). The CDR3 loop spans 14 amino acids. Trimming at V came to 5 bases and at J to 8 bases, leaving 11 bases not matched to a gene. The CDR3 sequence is CASSPRDSPLEAFF. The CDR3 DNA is TGTGCCAGCAGCCCTCGGGACAGCCCATTGGAAGCTTTCTTT.